Below, 23 T cell receptor beta chains from the same sample are listed, as sequenced in a study of shared clonotypes between healthy human individuals. Assay: immunoSEQ multiplex PCR; the TCRdb copy retains only in-frame clones and omits some. The table includes over 2 million clones, over 85% detected once. Sequenced material: naive CD4+ T cells sorted from blood. Subset noted: CD45RA+ positively selected. The receptors stem from a man between 18 and 35 years old in good health.

The chain employs TRBV11-2 and TRBJ1-5, with 7 bases identical to TRBD1. V dropped 5 bases and J dropped 7; count of bases not matched to a gene: 8. Germline CDR1 SGHAT, CDR2 FQNNGV. This CDR3 contains 14 residues. The CDR3 DNA reads as TGTGCCAGCAGCCTAAAGGGGGCAGGGCAGCCCCAGCATTTT. Its protein is CASSLKGAGQPQHF.

V gene TRBV13 combines with J gene TRBJ1-4; possibly TRBD1 for D (5 bases). Trimming stripped 3 bases from V and 7 bases from J, with 12 bases between. CDR3 length equals 14 residues. Germline CDR1 reads PRHDT; CDR2 reads FYEKMQ (reference sequence). The CDR3 sequence: CASSLSPGLEKLFF. The CDR3 DNA follows: TGTGCCAGCAGCTTGTCCCCGGGACTTGAAAAACTGTTTTTT.

V is TRBV5-1 and J is TRBJ2-2; 7 nucleotides align to TRBD1. Losses at the gene ends were 4 bases for V and 5 bases for J; bases not matched to a gene: 8. The CDR3 consists of 15 residues. Germline V gene lookup returns CDR1 SGHRS and CDR2 YFSETQ. CDR3 region: CASSATGSATGELFF. The CDR3 nucleotides are TGCGCCAGCAGCGCGACAGGGTCAGCGACCGGGGAGCTGTTTTTT.

The chain is built from TRBV11-2 and TRBJ1-6; D unclear. The CDR3 is made up of 13 amino acids. Germline V CDR1 and CDR2: SGHAT, FQNNGV. Trimming cost V 1 base and J 9 bases, with 7 bases left between them. The CDR3 protein is CASSLGEISPLHF. In DNA, the CDR3 is TGTGCCAGCAGCTTAGGGGAAATTTCACCCCTCCACTTT. Together with reference TRBV11-2 and TRBJ1-6, the CDR3 gives the full variable domain: EAGVAQSPRYKIIEKRQSVAFWCNPISGHATLYWYQQILGQGPKLLIQFQNNGVVDDSQLPKDRFSAERLKGVDSTLKIQPAKLEDSAVYLCASSLGEISPLHFGNGTRLTVT.

With regard to this clone: The sample carries other DNA sequences with the same CDR3. The chain combines TRBV7-2 with TRBJ2-7; 13 bases are a match to TRBD2. Germline loops: CDR1 SGHTA, CDR2 FQGNSA. This CDR3 comprises 15 residues. Germline trimming cut 4 bases from V and 2 bases from J; bases unmatched to any gene: 2. The CDR3 protein is CASSSGLAGAYEQYF. CDR3 bases: TGTGCCAGCAGCTCCGGACTAGCGGGAGCCTACGAGCAGTACTTC.

The gene calls are TRBV10-3 and TRBJ1-2; 8 bases agree with TRBD1. CDR1 is ENHRY, CDR2 SYGVKD, per germline. With 2 bases clipped from V and 4 bases from J, the junction kept 6 bases outside the gene matches. This CDR3 comprises 15 residues. CDR3 bases: TGTGCCATCAGTGAGGTGGGACAGGAACCCTATGGCTACACCTTC. It is translated as CAISEVGQEPYGYTF.

This rearrangement joins TRBV19 to TRBJ2-7; TRBD2 might be the D (6 bases). CDR3 size: 15 residues. V gave up 5 bases and J gave up 0 bases, with 14 bases separating them. Germline V CDR1 and CDR2: LNHDA, SQIVND (reference sequence). The CDR3 is CASSPTSSSSYEQYF. In DNA form, the CDR3 reads TGTGCCAGTAGTCCCACTAGCTCGAGCTCCTACGAGCAGTACTTC. The variable domain in full, completed from reference TRBV19 and TRBJ2-7, reads DGGITQSPKYLFRKEGQNVTLSCEQNLNHDAMYWYRQDPGQGLRLIYYSQIVNDFQKGDIAEGYSVSREKKESFPLTVTSAQKNPTAFYLCASSPTSSSSYEQYFGPGTRLTVT.

The J gene is TRBJ1-2, the V gene TRBV2; 9 bases align to TRBD1. Germline CDR1 reads SNHLY; CDR2 reads FYNNEI. The CDR3 loop spans 19 amino acids. V shed 7 bases, J shed 2 bases, and the junction held 20 bases outside the gene matches. CDR3 protein: CASNPGTGNLAKTNYGYTF. CDR3 bases: TGTGCCAGCAATCCCGGGACAGGGAACCTAGCCAAAACCAACTATGGCTACACCTTC. Drawing the rest from reference TRBV2 and TRBJ1-2, the complete variable domain is EPEVTQTPSHQVTQMGQEVILRCVPISNHLYFYWYRQILGQKVEFLVSFYNNEISEKSEIFDDQFSVERPDGSNFTLKIRSTKLEDSAMYFCASNPGTGNLAKTNYGYTFGSGTRLTVV.

The chain has TRBV6-6 and TRBJ1-5, with 7 bases fitting TRBD1. The CDR3 is 15 amino acids. The V and J ends lost 7 bases and 6 bases, in that order; junction bases with no gene match: 12. CDR1 is MNHNY and CDR2 is SVGAGI in the germline V gene (reference sequence). CDR3 amino acids: CASNSRGQGGQPQHF. DNA for the CDR3: TGTGCCAGCAACTCACGAGGGCAGGGGGGTCAGCCCCAGCATTTT.

Of note for this clone: Without the conserved terminal phenylalanine or tryptophan, this CDR3 likely stems from a read error. The CDR3 nucleotides are TGCGCCAGCAGCCAGGACAGGGGCTCTGGAAACACCATATATCTT. This sequence encodes CASSQDRGSGNTIYL. This chain links TRBV4-3 with TRBJ1-3; 9 bases are shared with TRBD1. Germline V gene lookup returns CDR1 LGHNA and CDR2 YSLEER. Losses at the gene ends were 3 bases for V and 0 bases for J; bases not matched to a gene: 0. The CDR3 loop spans 15 amino acids.

This rearrangement joins TRBV10-3 to TRBJ2-7, with D possibly being TRBD2 (5 bases). CDR3 length equals 14 residues. Germline CDR1 ENHRY, CDR2 SYGVKD. V lost 6 bases, J lost 0 bases, and 12 bases lay in between. The CDR3 reads CAIRASGGSYEQYF. For the CDR3, the DNA is TGTGCCATCAGGGCCTCTGGAGGCTCCTACGAGCAGTACTTC.

This clone was picked up one time. The J gene is TRBJ2-1, the V gene TRBV4-1, with 7 bases matching TRBD2. Germline V gives CDR1 MGHRA, CDR2 YSYEKL. Trimming removed 0 bases from V and 6 bases from J; junction bases left unmatched: 8. The CDR3 has 16 residues. The CDR3 spells CASSQDVAGGSNEQFF. DNA for the CDR3: TGCGCCAGCAGCCAAGATGTAGCGGGTGGGAGCAATGAGCAGTTCTTC.

This clone was recorded once. This rearrangement joins TRBV6-1 to TRBJ1-1, with D maybe TRBD1 (6 bases). In germline, CDR1 is MNHNS, CDR2 SASEGT. The CDR3 covers 17 residues. V was cut by 4 bases and J by 5 bases, with 23 bases left in between. This CDR3 reads CASSVGLLGGGGTEAFF. The DNA of the CDR3 is TGTGCCAGCAGTGTTGGGCTTTTGGGGGGCGGAGGTACTGAAGCTTTCTTT.

The V and J genes are TRBV30 and TRBJ2-2; tentatively, D is TRBD1 (6 bases). Germline V gene data show CDR1 as GTSNPN and CDR2 as SVGIG (reference sequence). V was pared by 2 bases and J by 4 bases, with 11 bases between. There are 14 residues in the CDR3. The CDR3 sequence is CAWSQPGATGELFF. As DNA, the CDR3 is TGTGCCTGGAGTCAACCAGGGGCCACCGGGGAGCTGTTTTTT. The full variable domain, its missing parts supplied by reference TRBV30 and TRBJ2-2, is SQTIHQWPATLVQPVGSPLSLECTVEGTSNPNLYWYRQAAGRGLQLLFYSVGIGQISSEVPQNLSASRPQDRQFILSSKKLLLSDSGFYLCAWSQPGATGELFFGEGSRLTVL.

The chain has TRBV18 and TRBJ2-7; D might be TRBD1 or TRBD2, each matching 5 bases. The length of the CDR3 is 15 residues. V shed 3 bases and J shed 4 bases, with 16 bases lying between them. CDR1 KGHSH and CDR2 LQKENI come from the germline V gene. CDR3 DNA: TGTGCCAGCTCACCGGCGACGATGGGGGAATACGAGCAGTACTTC. It is translated as CASSPATMGEYEQYF. Variable domain in full (rest from reference TRBV18 and TRBJ2-7): NAGVMQNPRHLVRRRGQEARLRCSPMKGHSHVYWYRQLPEEGLKFMVYLQKENIIDESGMPKERFSAEFPKEGPSILRIQQVVRGDSAAYFCASSPATMGEYEQYFGPGTRLTVT.

This chain joins TRBV4-1 and TRBJ1-2; D unresolved. From germline, CDR1 is MGHRA and CDR2 YSYEKL. V was cut by 0 bases and J by 8 bases, with 16 bases left in between. The CDR3 is made up of 15 amino acids. For the CDR3, the DNA is TGCGCCAGCAGCCAAGAAGTTTCGACCCCTTCGGGCTACACCTTC. This codes for CASSQEVSTPSGYTF.

This chain links TRBV2 with TRBJ2-7, with D perhaps matching TRBD1 (6 bases). CDR3 length equals 15 residues. In germline, CDR1 is SNHLY, CDR2 FYNNEI. The V and J ends lost 7 bases and 2 bases respectively, with 18 bases between them. Written as DNA, the CDR3 is TGTGCCAGCAAAGGGGGTTCAGCAACCACCTACGAGCAGTACTTC. Protein: CASKGGSATTYEQYF.

The chain recombines TRBV19 with TRBJ1-5, with a tentative D call TRBD1 (6 bases). Germline V gene lookup returns CDR1 LNHDA and CDR2 SQIVND (reference sequence). V was clipped by 7 bases and J by 7 bases, with 17 bases between them. This CDR3 has 14 amino acids. CDR3 nucleotides: TGTGCCAGTAACACCGTCAGGGGATCCCAGCCCCAGCATTTT. Its protein is CASNTVRGSQPQHF.

The J gene is TRBJ1-2, the V gene TRBV5-5; 7 positions match TRBD1. Germline assignment: CDR1 SGHKS and CDR2 YYEKEE (reference sequence). V trimming: 0 bases; J trimming: 5 bases; junction bases outside the gene matches: 1. CDR3 length: 13 residues. The CDR3 nucleotides are TGTGCCAGCAGCTTGGAGGGACAGTATGGCTACACCTTC. Protein product: CASSLEGQYGYTF.

The chain employs TRBV19 and TRBJ1-2, with D maybe TRBD1 (6 bases). This CDR3 has 16 residues. The germline CDR1 and CDR2 sequences are LNHDA and SQIVND (reference sequence). V was cut by 5 bases and J by 3 bases, with 19 bases left in between. In nucleotides, the CDR3 is TGTGCCAGTAGTTCTCGACAGGCAGAAACGGACTATGGCTACACCTTC. As protein: CASSSRQAETDYGYTF.

The chain carries TRBV29-1 and TRBJ1-2; 11 bases line up with TRBD1. The germline CDR1 and CDR2 sequences are SQVTM and ANQGSEA. The CDR3 length is 14 residues. V shed 5 bases and J 2 bases; nucleotides not matched to a gene: 4. In DNA, the CDR3 is TGCAGCGTTCGGAGGACAGGGGGCAACTATGGCTACACCTTC. Protein: CSVRRTGGNYGYTF.

The chain has TRBV6-1 and TRBJ2-4, with D perhaps TRBD1 or TRBD2 (5 bases each). V shed 7 bases and J shed 0 bases, with 13 bases lying between them. There are 15 residues in the CDR3. Looked up from germline, CDR1 is MNHNS and CDR2 is SASEGT. Here the CDR3 reads CASMTGPLAKNIQYF. The DNA for the CDR3 is TGTGCCAGCATGACGGGACCGTTAGCCAAAAACATTCAGTACTTC.

The CDR3 spells CASSLVAGEQYF. Here the CDR3 DNA reads TGTGCCAGCAGCTTAGTGGCGGGGGAGCAGTACTTC. The J gene is TRBJ2-7, the V gene TRBV7-2, with D perhaps matching TRBD2 (6 bases). This CDR3 spans 12 amino acids. CDR1 and CDR2 from the germline V gene are SGHTA and FQGNSA. Trimming shortened V by 1 base and J by 7 bases, and 8 bases separated the two germline ends.